This T cell receptor beta chain stems from a study of OX40 agonist ivuxolimab in advanced cancers. Whole-study context: Ivuxolimab was administered intravenously to patients at 0.01 to 10 mg/kg every 2 weeks. Enrolled patients in dose escalation had cancers that were hepatocellular carcinoma, melanoma, renal cell or head and neck cancer. The eligibility criteria allowed prior anti-PD-1, anti-PD-L1 or anti-CTLA-4 therapy, and 40% had some.

TCRdb keeps only in-frame clones here, not all; method: immunoSEQ multiplex PCR. The sample consists of tens of thousands of clones, about four fifths of them appearing once. Trimming took 6 bases from V and 13 from J, leaving 22 bases between them. CDR3 length equals 15 residues. CDR1 and CDR2 (germline): MNHEY, SVGAGI. This clone appeared a few times. V gene TRBV6-5 combines with J gene TRBJ1-6, with D unclear. The source was CD4+ or CD8+ T cells sorted from blood, collected in a trial of the OX40 agonist ivuxolimab. The sequence was collected from an adult with an advanced solid tumor such as melanoma, head and neck, liver or kidney cancer. The CDR3, as DNA: TGTGCCAGCAGACCCCGGAGGGCAGTCTCGAGGCCCCTCCACTTT. This translates into CASRPRRAVSRPLHF.